This TCR beta chain comes out of a study of T cell responses to AZD1222 COVID-19 vaccine. General study results and limits: It was only after the peak T cell response that any repertoires were sampled. Regions 160-218 and 743-854 dominated among vaccine-associated CD4 TCRs spanning spike. Compared with day 0, the breadth and depth of the Spike-specific TCR repertoire rose significantly after two doses of AZD1222. Reports indicate that nearly half of spike-specific TCRs are directed at unmutated variant regions.

With respect to this clone: Its antigen is still unknown. Other DNA sequences within the sample encode an identical CDR3.

Germline V gives CDR1 KGHSH, CDR2 LQKENI. The CDR3 extends over 14 amino acids. V lost 3 bases and J lost 1, with 9 bases in between. Assay used: immunoSEQ multiplex PCR; TCRdb lists only in-frame clones, some missing. The table shows about 130,000 clones, with around 90% occurring only once. J is TRBJ2-5 and V is TRBV18, with D perhaps matching TRBD2 (5 bases). This TCR came from an adult in good health. The sample consisted of peripheral blood, taken on day 0 of AZD1222 vaccination. CDR3 DNA sequence: TGTGCCAGCTCACCGGGCCTAGCCCAAGAGACCCAGTACTTC. It codes for CASSPGLAQETQYF.